A single sample gave rise to the 16 T cell receptor beta chains below, sequenced in a study of regulatory T cells in long-lasting Graves disease. Time point in this sample: newly diagnosed GD, antithyroid drugs for less than 3 months. PBMC RNA was the source of the TCR library. The TCR beta library used iRepertoire HTBI primers with Arm-PCR amplification of CDR3. TCRdb analysed the multiplex PCR reads with MiXCR anew, one entry per CDR3 protein. The table has 550,000 or so distinct CDR3 sequences, more than 10% seen once. The data also belong to a second study, concerning T cells in Graves' hyperthyroidism and ophthalmopathy.

The material was peripheral blood mononuclear cells (PBMCs), obtained at new diagnosis, from a patient treated with antithyroid drugs. Source of these receptors: a woman younger than 45 with Graves disease.

This clonotype was seen at least ten times. This chain links TRBV28 with TRBJ1-5, with D hard to call. Trimming left V 5 bases short and J 3 bases short, with 14 bases between. Germline V gene data show CDR1 as MDHEN and CDR2 as SYDVKM. The CDR3 runs 15 residues. DNA of the CDR3: TGTGCCAGCAGTATTCTCCGGGCCGCCAATCAGCCCCAGCATTTT. Protein: CASSILRAANQPQHF.

This clonotype was seen a few times. The chain employs TRBV12-5 and TRBJ2-3; either TRBD1 or TRBD2 may supply D (5 bases each). The V gene lost 5 bases and the J gene lost 2 bases, with 8 bases spanning the gap. In germline, CDR1 is LGHNT, CDR2 FRNRAP. This CDR3 is 13 amino acids long. CDR3 region: CASGPGPTDTQYF. CDR3 coding DNA: TGTGCTAGTGGTCCGGGGCCCACAGATACGCAGTATTTT. The whole variable domain, filled in from reference TRBV12-5 and TRBJ2-3, reads DARVTQTPRHKVTEMGQEVTMRCQPILGHNTVFWYRQTMMQGLELLAYFRNRAPLDDSGMPKDRFSAEMPDATLATLKIQPSEPRDSAVYFCASGPGPTDTQYFGPGTRLTVL.

This clonotype was observed many times. V and J are TRBV19 and TRBJ1-6; D uncertain. The V gene's germline CDR1 is LNHDA and CDR2 SQIVND (reference sequence). CDR3 size: 14 residues. Trimming shortened V by 8 bases and J by 9 bases, and 17 bases separated the two germline ends. The CDR3 region is CASAQENRSSPLHF. The CDR3 region has the DNA TGTGCCAGTGCACAAGAAAATAGGAGTTCACCCCTCCACTTT.

This chain joins TRBV10-3 and TRBJ2-7; D may be TRBD1 (6 bases). The CDR3 contains 13 residues. Germline V gene sequence: CDR1 ENHRY, CDR2 SYGVKD. V lost 10 bases and J 2 bases, leaving 15 bases between the germline ends. CDR3: CARYRDPPYEQYF. The CDR3 DNA sequence: TGTGCCAGGTACAGGGACCCCCCCTACGAGCAGTACTTC.

In nucleotides, the CDR3 is TGTGCCGCGGGGACTAGCGCCTACACCGGGGAGCTGTTTTTT. It specifies CAAGTSAYTGELFF. The rearrangement links TRBV6-1 to TRBJ2-2; TRBD2 matches 10 bases. V lost 11 bases to trimming and J lost 3 bases; unmatched junction nucleotides: 6. The CDR3 is 14 amino acids. Germline V gene data show CDR1 as MNHNS and CDR2 as SASEGT.

This clonotype was seen at least ten times. This chain uses TRBV2 with TRBJ2-5, with TRBD1 matching over 8 bases. The J segment lost 6 bases and the V segment lost 3 bases, leaving 3 bases of the junction unmatched. The germline CDR1 and CDR2 sequences are SNHLY and FYNNEI. This CDR3 has 13 residues. DNA of the CDR3: TGTGCCAGCAGTGATTCAGGGGGCAAGACCCAGTACTTC. Translated, it gives CASSDSGGKTQYF.

This chain uses TRBV14 with TRBJ2-3, with TRBD2 identical over 11 bases. CDR3 length: 19 residues. Germline V CDR1 and CDR2: SGHDN, FVKESK. The junction had 13 bases not matched to a gene; V was cut back by 2 bases and J by 3 bases. The CDR3 nucleotides are TGTGCCAGCAGCCAAAAGACTAGCGGGACATGGAAGCGGACAGATACGCAGTATTTT. Its protein product is CASSQKTSGTWKRTDTQYF.

This clonotype has a count of ten or more. The chain combines TRBV28 with TRBJ2-5; TRBD1 matches at 8 bases. CDR1 MDHEN and CDR2 SYDVKM come from the germline V gene. Trimming at V came to 2 bases and at J to 5 bases, leaving 7 bases not matched to a gene. The CDR3 is made up of 15 amino acids. The CDR3 protein is CASSLVDRAVETQYF. CDR3 bases: TGTGCCAGCAGTTTAGTGGACAGGGCGGTGGAGACCCAGTACTTC.

J is TRBJ2-5 and V is TRBV19, with D uncertain. Trimming cost V 9 bases and J 5 bases, with 19 bases left between them. Per germline, CDR1 LNHDA and CDR2 SQIVND (reference sequence). This CDR3 spans 14 amino acids. CDR3 in amino acids: CARERSRRRETQYF. Here the CDR3 DNA reads TGTGCCAGAGAAAGATCCAGGCGCCGGGAGACCCAGTACTTC.

This clonotype came up a few times. CDR3 sequence: CASSPSHQETQYF. The DNA of the CDR3 is TGTGCCAGCTCACCATCACACCAAGAGACCCAGTACTTC. V and J are TRBV18 and TRBJ2-5; D gene unclear. Germline-derived CDR1 and CDR2 are KGHSH and LQKENI. The CDR3 length is 13 residues. The V gene lost 2 bases and the J gene lost 0 bases, with 4 bases spanning the gap. The whole variable domain, filled in from reference TRBV18 and TRBJ2-5, reads NAGVMQNPRHLVRRRGQEARLRCSPMKGHSHVYWYRQLPEEGLKFMVYLQKENIIDESGMPKERFSAEFPKEGPSILRIQQVVRGDSAAYFCASSPSHQETQYFGPGTRLLVL.

This clonotype was seen ten or more times. The chain links TRBV20-1 to TRBJ1-5; D is undetermined. From germline, CDR1 is DFQATT and CDR2 SNEGSKA (reference sequence). The V end was cut by 3 bases, the J end by 3 bases, with 9 bases between. The CDR3 extends over 13 amino acids. CDR3 nucleotide sequence: TGCAGTGCTAGTGCGGGTTACAATCAGCCCCAGCATTTT. This sequence encodes CSASAGYNQPQHF.

A few counts support this clonotype. CDR3 sequence reads: CSARVESRRTARSYNEQFF. Here the CDR3 DNA reads TGCAGTGCTAGAGTGGAATCGAGGCGGACTGCCCGCTCCTACAATGAGCAGTTCTTC. J is TRBJ2-1 and V is TRBV20-1; D possibly corresponds to TRBD2 (5 bases). There are 19 residues in the CDR3. Germline V gene lookup returns CDR1 DFQATT and CDR2 SNEGSKA (reference sequence). Trimming removed 1 base at V and 0 bases at J, with 22 bases between.

This clonotype was detected many times. The V and J genes are TRBV12-3 or TRBV12-4 and TRBJ2-4, with D maybe TRBD2 (6 bases). V lost 1 base and J 7 bases, leaving 8 bases between the germline ends. This CDR3 is 13 amino acids long. The CDR3 DNA follows: TGTGCCAGCAGTTTAGAGGCGGGGAACATTCAGTACTTC. It is translated as CASSLEAGNIQYF.

This clonotype was observed at least ten times. The rearrangement links TRBV6-2 or TRBV6-3 to TRBJ2-3; D may be TRBD2 (6 bases). This CDR3 contains 18 residues. V lost 0 bases and J 2 bases, leaving 18 bases between the germline ends. Germline V gene lookup returns CDR1 MNHEY and CDR2 SVGEGT. CDR3: CASSYSTKRAYSTDTQYF. As DNA, the CDR3 is TGTGCCAGCAGTTACTCGACGAAGCGGGCCTACTCCACAGATACGCAGTATTTT.

This clonotype has just a few counts. The chain recombines TRBV20-1 with TRBJ2-4, with D possibly being TRBD2 (7 bases). The CDR3 has 17 residues. Germline CDR1 DFQATT, CDR2 SNEGSKA (reference sequence). The germline V and J ends were trimmed by 0 bases and 8 bases, with 23 bases remaining between them. CDR3 DNA sequence: TGCAGTGCTAGAGATACGGAGGGCCCCGGGGGGCCTTACATTCAGTACTTC. Protein product: CSARDTEGPGGPYIQYF.

Ten or more counts support this clonotype. This chain links TRBV6-2 or TRBV6-3 with TRBJ2-7; 8 bases are a match to TRBD1. Germline CDR1 is MNHEY and CDR2 is SVGEGT. This CDR3 spans 13 amino acids. Unmatched junction bases numbered 6, after V lost 6 bases and J lost 5 bases. The DNA for the CDR3 is TGTGCCAGCAGCAGGACAGGGTTCCACGAGCAGTACTTC. This codes for CASSRTGFHEQYF.